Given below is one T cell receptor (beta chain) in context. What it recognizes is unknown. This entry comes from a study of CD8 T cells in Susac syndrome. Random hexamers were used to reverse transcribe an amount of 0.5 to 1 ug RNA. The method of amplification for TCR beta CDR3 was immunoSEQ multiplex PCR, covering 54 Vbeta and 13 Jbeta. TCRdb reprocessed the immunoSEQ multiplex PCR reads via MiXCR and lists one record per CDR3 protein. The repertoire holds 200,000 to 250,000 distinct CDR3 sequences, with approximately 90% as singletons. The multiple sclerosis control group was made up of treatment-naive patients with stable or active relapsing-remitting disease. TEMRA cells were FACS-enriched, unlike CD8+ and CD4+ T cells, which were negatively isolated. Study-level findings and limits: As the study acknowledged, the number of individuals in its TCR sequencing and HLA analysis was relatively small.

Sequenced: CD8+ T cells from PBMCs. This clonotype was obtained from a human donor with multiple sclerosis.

CDR3 in amino acids: CSATPNGRPLSTQYF. CDR3 bases: TGCAGTGCCACACCTAACGGGAGACCTTTAAGCACGCAGTATTTT. The rearrangement uses TRBV20-1 and TRBJ2-3, with D maybe TRBD2 (6 bases). V was clipped by 6 bases and J by 9 bases, with 25 bases between them. Germline V gene sequence: CDR1 DFQATT, CDR2 SNEGSKA (reference sequence). This CDR3 region has 15 residues.